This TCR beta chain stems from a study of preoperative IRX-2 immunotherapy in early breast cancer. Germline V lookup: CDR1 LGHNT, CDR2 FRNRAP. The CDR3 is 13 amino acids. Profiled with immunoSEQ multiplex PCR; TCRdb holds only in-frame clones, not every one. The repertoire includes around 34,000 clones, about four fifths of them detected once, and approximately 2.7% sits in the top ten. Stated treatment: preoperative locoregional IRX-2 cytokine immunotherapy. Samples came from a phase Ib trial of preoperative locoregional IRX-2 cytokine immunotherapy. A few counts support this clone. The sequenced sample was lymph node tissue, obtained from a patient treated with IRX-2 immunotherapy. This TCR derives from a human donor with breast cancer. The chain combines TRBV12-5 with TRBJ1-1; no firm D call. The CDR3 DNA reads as TGTGCCAGCTCCTTTCGGGAAATGACTGAAGCTTTCTTT. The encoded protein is CASSFREMTEAFF. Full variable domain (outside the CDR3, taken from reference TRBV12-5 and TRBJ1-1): DARVTQTPRHKVTEMGQEVTMRCQPILGHNTVFWYRQTMMQGLELLAYFRNRAPLDDSGMPKDRFSAEMPDATLATLKIQPSEPRDSAVYFCASSFREMTEAFFGQGTRLTVV.